The sequence of this TCR beta chain was determined in a study of T cells after yellow fever vaccination. Study at large: The SMART-Seq v4 Ultra Low Input method served to prepare the low-cell-number fractions.

UMIs and a universal primer site were added when TCR cDNA was made by 5'RACE template switching. TCRdb processed the 5' RACE reads anew with MiXCR; each CDR3 protein has one entry. The sample includes about 360,000 distinct CDR3 sequences, 6.2% of them seen just once. Study-wide findings and caveats: Most clones from primary vaccination were detected again post-booster (roughly 96% CD4, roughly 90% CD8). Sorted repertoires could include abundant contaminating clonotypes from bulk cells.

Notes on this clonotype: Its antigen remains unknown.

The CDR3 is made up of 14 amino acids. The V end was cut by 7 bases, the J end by 4 bases, with 11 bases between. Germline CDR1 is MNHNS and CDR2 is SASEGT. The source is a man under 40 who received the YFV17D yellow fever vaccine. Sequenced material: PBMCs, taken 5 days after the yellow fever booster vaccination. The V gene is TRBV6-1, the J gene TRBJ2-6; D remains unclear. CDR3 sequence reads: CASMSPTGANVLTF. As DNA, the CDR3 is TGTGCCAGCATGAGCCCCACCGGGGCCAACGTCCTGACTTTC.